Each of the 18 T cell receptor beta chains below was sequenced from the same sample in a study of CD8 T cells in ankylosing spondylitis. MiXCR was run by TCRdb on the 5' RACE reads, yielding one entry per CDR3 protein. The sample holds a few hundred thousand distinct CDR3 sequences, 5.5% to 7.5% seen once. Overall study findings and caveats: What seemed typical of ankylosing spondylitis blood was a TCR beta motif built from about eight highly homologous variants.

No antigen is known for these receptors. The specimen was blood, either unsorted or a sorted T cell fraction (not recorded which). Receptor source: a male donor with ankylosing spondylitis.

This clonotype was observed at least ten times. This chain joins TRBV6-5 and TRBJ2-7; either TRBD1 or TRBD2 may fit D (5 bases each). CDR1 and CDR2 from the germline V gene are MNHEY and SVGAGI. V was trimmed by 2 bases and J by 4 bases, leaving 9 bases between them. The CDR3 runs 13 residues. CDR3 nucleotides: TGTGCCAGCAGTTACGGGACCGTGTACGAGCAGTACTTC. Translated, it gives CASSYGTVYEQYF.

In this sample, this clonotype turned up many times. The CDR3 coding sequence is TGTGCCAGCAGCTTGACTAGCGGAAGCACAGATACGCAGTATTTT. It encodes CASSLTSGSTDTQYF. The chain uses TRBV5-6 and TRBJ2-3, with 8 bases aligning to TRBD2. V lost 1 base to trimming and J lost 0 bases; unmatched junction nucleotides: 1. The germline gives CDR1 SGHDT, CDR2 YYEEEE. The CDR3 consists of 15 residues.

V gene TRBV14 combines with J gene TRBJ2-7, with unresolved D. Germline-derived CDR1 and CDR2 are SGHDN and FVKESK. Between the trimmed V and J ends, which lost 3 bases and 5 bases, there was a span of 11 bases. The CDR3 sequence is 13 residues long. The CDR3 nucleotides are TGTGCCAGCAGCCATCTGGGGTTCAACGAGCAGTACTTC. It codes for CASSHLGFNEQYF.

Many counts were recorded for this clonotype. CDR3 residues: CASSPGLAGDTGELFF. In DNA form, the CDR3 reads TGTGCCAGCAGTCCGGGACTAGCGGGAGACACCGGGGAGCTGTTTTTT. The rearrangement uses TRBV28 and TRBJ2-2; 14 bases fit TRBD2. Germline lookup yields CDR1 MDHEN and CDR2 SYDVKM. With 5 bases clipped from V and 3 bases from J, the junction kept 2 bases outside the gene matches. CDR3 length: 16 residues.

This clonotype was recorded many times. The chain recombines TRBV20-1 with TRBJ2-5; 7 nucleotides line up with TRBD2. Trimming took 1 base from V and 2 from J; bases not matched to a gene: 7. The length of the CDR3 is 15 residues. Germline-derived CDR1 and CDR2 are DFQATT and SNEGSKA (reference sequence). Written as DNA, the CDR3 is TGCAGTGCTAGAGGGGGCGGGGGTAGACAAGAGACCCAGTACTTC. It translates to CSARGGGGRQETQYF.

This clonotype appeared many times. The chain's CDR3 is CASSLAQASYEQYF. Written as DNA, the CDR3 is TGCGCCAGCAGCTTGGCCCAGGCCTCCTACGAGCAGTACTTC. The genes are TRBV5-1 and TRBJ2-7; D is unclear. V was trimmed by 0 bases and J by 0 bases, leaving 7 bases between them. Germline-derived CDR1 and CDR2 are SGHRS and YFSETQ. This CDR3 has 14 amino acids.

This clonotype was seen repeatedly, ten times or more. The rearrangement uses TRBV9 and TRBJ1-2, with D unresolved. In germline, CDR1 is SGDLS, CDR2 YYNGEE. The CDR3 has 14 residues. V dropped 4 bases and J dropped 6 bases, with 16 bases sitting between them. CDR3 in DNA: TGTGCCAGCAGCCCCGAGGGTACGATAAATGGCTACACCTTC. Translating it yields CASSPEGTINGYTF.

The table lists this clonotype with many counts. The chain is built from TRBV28 and TRBJ2-6, with D tentatively TRBD1 (6 bases). This CDR3 is built from 13 residues. Trimming stripped 6 bases from V and 11 bases from J, with 14 bases between. The germline V gene encodes CDR1 MDHEN and CDR2 SYDVKM. The CDR3: CASRAWTAHVLTF. CDR3 coding DNA: TGTGCCAGCAGGGCCTGGACAGCCCACGTCCTGACTTTC. The variable domain in full, with the rest retrieved from reference TRBV28 and TRBJ2-6, is DVKVTQSSRYLVKRTGEKVFLECVQDMDHENMFWYRQDPGLGLRLIYFSYDVKMKEKGDIPEGYSVSREKKERFSLILESASTNQTSMYLCASRAWTAHVLTFGAGSRLTVL.

The rearrangement joins TRBV29-1 to TRBJ1-1; tentatively, D is TRBD1 (5 bases). V lost 3 bases and J lost 11, with 13 bases in between. The CDR3 spans 11 residues. Germline CDR1 is SQVTM and CDR2 is ANQGSEA. CDR3 coding DNA: TGCAGCGTTGAGGCCGGGGCGGTGGCTTTCTTT. It translates to CSVEAGAVAFF.

This clonotype was counted many times. The chain is built from TRBV7-9 and TRBJ2-2; no definite D call. Trimming took 1 base from V and 0 from J, leaving 9 bases between them. This CDR3 comprises 16 residues. Germline V CDR1 and CDR2: SEHNR, FQNEAQ (reference sequence). Here the CDR3 DNA reads TGTGCCAGCAGCTTAGTACTGGGGTCGAACACCGGGGAGCTGTTTTTT. This gives the protein CASSLVLGSNTGELFF.

This clonotype was seen many times. This chain links TRBV29-1 with TRBJ1-1; no clear D gene. Germline V gene lookup returns CDR1 SQVTM and CDR2 ANQGSEA. The CDR3 has 11 residues. V lost 5 bases to trimming and J lost 4 bases, with 8 bases between them. DNA of the CDR3: TGCAGCGTTTCACGGCCCACTGAAGCTTTCTTT. Its protein product is CSVSRPTEAFF.

The table lists this clonotype with many counts. The chain has TRBV29-1 and TRBJ2-7; 8 bases fit TRBD1. Unmatched junction bases numbered 8, after V lost 4 bases and J lost 3 bases. This CDR3 region has 14 residues. Germline CDR1 SQVTM, CDR2 ANQGSEA. DNA of the CDR3: TGCAGCGTTGTCGCGACAGGGGTAGACTACGAGCAGTACTTC. It is translated as CSVVATGVDYEQYF.

The table lists this clonotype with many counts. The rearrangement uses TRBV28 and TRBJ2-7; 10 nucleotides agree with TRBD1. Germline CDR1 reads MDHEN; CDR2 reads SYDVKM. The CDR3 consists of 14 residues. Unmatched junction bases numbered 12, after V lost 10 bases and J lost 6 bases. This chain's CDR3 is CATYRDRGISEQYF. Written as DNA, the CDR3 is TGTGCCACTTACCGGGACAGGGGTATTTCCGAGCAGTACTTC.

This clonotype was recorded many times. This chain links TRBV20-1 with TRBJ2-1; D might be TRBD2 (6 bases). CDR3 length: 13 residues. In germline, CDR1 is DFQATT, CDR2 SNEGSKA (reference sequence). With 3 bases removed from V and 8 bases from J, the gap between germline ends came to 14 bases. The CDR3, as DNA: TGCAGTGCTAGGCGACTAGTAGGCGATGAGCAGTTCTTC. Protein product: CSARRLVGDEQFF.

The chain is built from TRBV6-5 and TRBJ1-1; D call uncertain. The CDR3 loop spans 15 amino acids. With 1 base removed from V and 3 bases from J, the gap between germline ends came to 12 bases. Germline V gives CDR1 MNHEY, CDR2 SVGAGI. The CDR3 loop is CASSYLMGRDTEAFF. The CDR3 bases are TGTGCCAGCAGTTACTTAATGGGAAGAGACACTGAAGCTTTCTTT.

The gene calls are TRBV4-1 and TRBJ1-6; 7 nucleotides align to TRBD1. V shed 6 bases and J 9 bases; nucleotides not matched to a gene: 8. Germline V CDR1 and CDR2: MGHRA, YSYEKL. The CDR3 has 14 residues. CDR3: CASSPGTDGSPLHF. CDR3 DNA sequence: TGCGCCAGCAGTCCCGGGACAGATGGTTCACCCCTCCACTTT.

In its sample, this clonotype was seen many times. This sequence joins TRBV6-2 or TRBV6-3 and TRBJ2-1; D uncertain. The CDR3 consists of 15 residues. Germline V gene lookup returns CDR1 MNHEY and CDR2 SVGEGT. V was clipped by 2 bases and J by 0 bases, with 8 bases between them. CDR3 loop: CASSYGRSSYNEQFF. CDR3 bases: TGTGCCAGCAGTTACGGTCGAAGCTCCTACAATGAGCAGTTCTTC.

This clonotype has a count of ten or more. CDR3 in DNA: TGCGCCAGCAGCTCCACCGGGACAGGGGTGACCTACGAGCAGTACTTC. It yields the protein CASSSTGTGVTYEQYF. The chain links TRBV5-1 to TRBJ2-7, with 10 bases aligning to TRBD1. This CDR3 comprises 16 residues. Germline-derived CDR1 and CDR2 are SGHRS and YFSETQ. The V gene end was trimmed by 3 bases and the J gene end by 2 bases; junction bases not matched to a gene: 8.